Each of the 15 T cell receptor beta chains below was sequenced from the same sample in a study of human versus mouse CDR3 diversity and MHC coevolution (dated by TCRdb to between 2016 and 2019). The library was generated by the immunoSEQ multiplex PCR assay. This immuneACCESS table, as held by TCRdb, lists in-frame sequences with V and J called but not all clones. Of the missing ones, under half trace to an unresolved V gene in checked studies; the others have no known cause. This sample holds some 82,000 clones; just over 90% were observed only once. Around 1.3% of the sample belongs to the ten largest clones. Input material: naive CD4+ T cells from blood. This specimen's cell subset or site label, interpreted: CD45RO-negative CD62L-positive naive CD4 T cells. The receptors shown here come from a person between 25 and 70 years old in good health.

The chain combines TRBV5-1 with TRBJ1-2; 8 nucleotides agree with TRBD1. The CDR3 has 15 residues. Germline CDR1 and CDR2: SGHRS and YFSETQ. Unmatched junction bases numbered 8, after V lost 4 bases and J lost 3 bases. CDR3 nucleotide sequence: TGCGCCAGCAGCCCGGGACAGGACCGTTACTATGGCTACACCTTC. This gives the protein CASSPGQDRYYGYTF.

The CDR3 DNA reads TGTGCCAGCAGCTCATTCGGAGGAGGGCAGGGAGCTTTCTTT. The encoded protein is CASSSFGGGQGAFF. This chain uses TRBV11-3 with TRBJ1-1, with D maybe TRBD1 (5 bases). This CDR3 is 14 amino acids long. CDR1 is SGHNT, CDR2 YENEEA, per germline. Trimming cost V 4 bases and J 10 bases, with 19 bases left between them.

The V and J genes are TRBV9 and TRBJ2-7; TRBD1 is a possible D gene (7 bases). The CDR3 is 14 residues long. V was pared by 0 bases and J by 6 bases, with 13 bases between. Germline-derived CDR1 and CDR2 are SGDLS and YYNGEE. This CDR3 is CASSVGQGGSEQYF. In DNA, the CDR3 is TGTGCCAGCAGCGTAGGTCAGGGGGGCAGCGAGCAGTACTTC.

The rearrangement joins TRBV11-2 to TRBJ2-7; 8 bases map to TRBD2. Trimming took 5 bases from V and 7 from J; bases not matched to a gene: 10. The CDR3 has 14 amino acids. The germline gives CDR1 SGHAT, CDR2 FQNNGV. DNA for the CDR3: TGTGCCAGCAGCGGGCTGCGGGGGGCACAGGAGCAGTACTTC. Protein: CASSGLRGAQEQYF.

V usage is TRBV10-3 and J usage is TRBJ1-6, with a weak D call TRBD1 (6 bases). V was cut by 0 bases and J by 9 bases, with 12 bases left in between. This CDR3 region has 15 residues. Germline loops: CDR1 ENHRY, CDR2 SYGVKD. CDR3 amino acids: CAISESGAFISPLHF. CDR3 in DNA: TGTGCCATCAGTGAGTCGGGGGCCTTTATTTCACCCCTCCACTTT.

This chain connects TRBV5-1 to TRBJ1-1; 9 bases match TRBD1. The CDR3 totals 13 residues. In germline, CDR1 is SGHRS, CDR2 YFSETQ. V gave up 4 bases and J gave up 10 bases; unmatched junction bases: 8. CDR3 sequence (DNA): TGCGCCAGCAGCACGGAATGGACAGGGGCAGCTTTCTTT. Translated, it gives CASSTEWTGAAFF.

CDR3 DNA sequence: TGTGCCATCATTTGGGGACAATTGGGCGAGCAGTACTTC. Translated, it gives CAIIWGQLGEQYF. The rearrangement links TRBV10-3 to TRBJ2-7, with a possible D match to TRBD1 (6 bases). The CDR3 covers 13 residues. V lost 7 bases, J lost 6 bases, and 16 bases lay in between. CDR1 and CDR2 from the germline V gene are ENHRY and SYGVKD.

The genes are TRBV4-2 and TRBJ1-2; 7 bases agree with TRBD1. Germline V gene data show CDR1 as LGHNA and CDR2 as YNFKEQ. The J segment lost 0 bases and the V segment lost 4 bases, leaving 8 bases of the junction unmatched. This CDR3 region has 16 residues. CDR3 sequence (DNA): TGTGCCAGCAGCCCACCCGGGACAGCCTCTAACTATGGCTACACCTTC. This codes for CASSPPGTASNYGYTF.

The chain uses TRBV5-1 and TRBJ1-4; D uncertain. Germline CDR1 is SGHRS and CDR2 is YFSETQ. The CDR3 loop spans 13 amino acids. V was cut by 2 bases and J by 6 bases, with 8 bases left in between. The DNA for the CDR3 is TGCGCCAGCAGCTTACGCGGGGATGAAAAACTGTTTTTT. It is translated as CASSLRGDEKLFF.

This chain joins TRBV19 and TRBJ2-5; D is undetermined. The V end was cut by 3 bases, the J end by 10 bases, with 21 bases between. Germline CDR1 reads LNHDA; CDR2 reads SQIVND (reference sequence). The CDR3 extends over 15 amino acids. CDR3 DNA sequence: TGTGCCAGTAGTATTCGAGGAGTAGCCCGAGTTGACCAGTACTTC. Protein sequence: CASSIRGVARVDQYF.

This chain connects TRBV11-1 to TRBJ2-5; 7 bases fit TRBD1. The better agreement between TRBJ2-7 and the DNA end casts doubt on the J call. This CDR3 spans 15 amino acids. Germline V gene lookup returns CDR1 SGHAT and CDR2 FQDESV (reference sequence). DNA of the CDR3: TGTGCCAGCAGCCCCCGGGACAGAAGCTCCTACGAGCAGTACTTC. As protein: CASSPRDRSSYEQYF.

V is TRBV6-6 and J is TRBJ2-7, with unresolved D. V lost 1 base and J 2 bases, leaving 3 bases between the germline ends. CDR3 size: 12 residues. Germline-derived CDR1 and CDR2 are MNHNY and SVGAGI (reference sequence). This CDR3 reads CASSYLTYEQYF. For the CDR3, the DNA is TGTGCCAGCAGTTACTTAACCTACGAGCAGTACTTC.

V usage is TRBV29-1 and J usage is TRBJ2-7; TRBD1 is a possible D gene (6 bases). Germline loops: CDR1 SQVTM, CDR2 ANQGSEA. Trimming stripped 6 bases from V and 5 bases from J, with 14 bases between. The length of the CDR3 is 12 residues. This CDR3 reads CSVGRQANEQYF. The CDR3 DNA reads TGCAGCGTCGGCCGACAGGCAAACGAGCAGTACTTC.

The chain couples TRBV7-6 to TRBJ2-2; TRBD1 aligns across 10 bases. The CDR3 is 15 residues long. CDR1 and CDR2 from the germline V gene are SGHVS and FNYEAQ. Unmatched junction bases numbered 0, after V lost 0 bases and J lost 5 bases. The CDR3 is CASSLAGQGTGELFF. The CDR3 bases are TGTGCCAGCAGCTTAGCGGGACAGGGGACCGGGGAGCTGTTTTTT.

V usage is TRBV7-2 and J usage is TRBJ2-7; TRBD1 might be the D (6 bases). V lost 1 base and J lost 3, with 16 bases in between. Per the germline V gene, CDR1 is SGHTA and CDR2 is FQGNSA. There are 16 residues in the CDR3. CDR3 region: CASSLGAVQGVYEQYF. In DNA, the CDR3 is TGTGCCAGCAGCTTAGGGGCTGTACAGGGTGTCTACGAGCAGTACTTC.